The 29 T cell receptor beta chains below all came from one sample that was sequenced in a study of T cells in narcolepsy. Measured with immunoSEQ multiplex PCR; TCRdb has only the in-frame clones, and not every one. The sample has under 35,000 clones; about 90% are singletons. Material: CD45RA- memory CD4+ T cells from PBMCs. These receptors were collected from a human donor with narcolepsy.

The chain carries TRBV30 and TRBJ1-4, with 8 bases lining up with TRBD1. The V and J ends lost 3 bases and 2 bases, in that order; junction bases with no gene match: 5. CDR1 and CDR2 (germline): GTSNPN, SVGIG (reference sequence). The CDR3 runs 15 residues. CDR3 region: CAWSPGQATNEKLFF. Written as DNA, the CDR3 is TGTGCCTGGAGCCCGGGACAGGCCACTAATGAAAAACTGTTTTTT.

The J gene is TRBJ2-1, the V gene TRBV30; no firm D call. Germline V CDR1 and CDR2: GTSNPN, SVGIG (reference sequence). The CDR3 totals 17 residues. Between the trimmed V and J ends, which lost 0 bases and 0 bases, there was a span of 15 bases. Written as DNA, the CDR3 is TGTGCCTGGAGTGTACACCTTTTTGCGAGCTCCTACAATGAGCAGTTCTTC. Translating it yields CAWSVHLFASSYNEQFF. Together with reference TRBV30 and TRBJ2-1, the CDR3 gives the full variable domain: SQTIHQWPATLVQPVGSPLSLECTVEGTSNPNLYWYRQAAGRGLQLLFYSVGIGQISSEVPQNLSASRPQDRQFILSSKKLLLSDSGFYLCAWSVHLFASSYNEQFFGPGTRLTVL.

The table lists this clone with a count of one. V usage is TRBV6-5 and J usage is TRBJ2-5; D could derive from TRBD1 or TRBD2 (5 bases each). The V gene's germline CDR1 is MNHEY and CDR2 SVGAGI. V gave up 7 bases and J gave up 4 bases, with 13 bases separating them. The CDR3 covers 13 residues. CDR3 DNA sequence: TGTGCCAGCATGAGGGGATCGGGAGAGACCCAGTACTTC. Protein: CASMRGSGETQYF.

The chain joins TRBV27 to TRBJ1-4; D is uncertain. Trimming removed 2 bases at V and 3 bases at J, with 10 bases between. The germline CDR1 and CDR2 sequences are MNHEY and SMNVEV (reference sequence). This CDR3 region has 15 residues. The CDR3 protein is CASSLRRGANEKLFF. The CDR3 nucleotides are TGTGCCAGCAGTTTAAGGCGGGGAGCTAATGAAAAACTGTTTTTT.

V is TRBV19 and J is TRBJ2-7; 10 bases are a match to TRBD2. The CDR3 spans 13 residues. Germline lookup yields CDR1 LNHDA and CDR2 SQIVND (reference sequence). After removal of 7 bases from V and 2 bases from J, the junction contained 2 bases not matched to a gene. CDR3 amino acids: CASTSGGTYEQYF. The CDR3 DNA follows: TGTGCCAGTACTAGCGGGGGAACCTACGAGCAGTACTTC.

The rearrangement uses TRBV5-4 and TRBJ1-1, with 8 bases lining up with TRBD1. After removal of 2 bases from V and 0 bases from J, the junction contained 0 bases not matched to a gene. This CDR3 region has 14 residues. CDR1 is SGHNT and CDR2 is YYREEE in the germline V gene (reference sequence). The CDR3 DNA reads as TGTGCCAGCAGCTTACAGGGGGTGAACACTGAAGCTTTCTTT. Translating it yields CASSLQGVNTEAFF.

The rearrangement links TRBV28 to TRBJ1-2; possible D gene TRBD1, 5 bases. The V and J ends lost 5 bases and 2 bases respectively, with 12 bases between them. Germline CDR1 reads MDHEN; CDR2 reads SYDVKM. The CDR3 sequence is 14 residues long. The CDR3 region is CASSQGHLNYGYTF. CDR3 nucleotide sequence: TGTGCCAGCAGTCAAGGACACCTAAACTATGGCTACACCTTC.

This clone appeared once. The CDR3 loop reads CASSFNREGYTF. CDR3 sequence (DNA): TGTGCCAGCAGCTTCAACAGGGAGGGCTACACCTTC. The chain links TRBV7-9 to TRBJ1-2; perhaps TRBD1 as D (6 bases). Germline V CDR1 and CDR2: SEHNR, FQNEAQ (reference sequence). The CDR3 covers 12 residues. Trimming stripped 3 bases from V and 8 bases from J, with 10 bases between.

CDR3 nucleotide sequence: TGCGCCAGCAGCAAGTACACAGGGGCCAAAAACATTCAGTACTTC. Translating it yields CASSKYTGAKNIQYF. The J gene is TRBJ2-4, the V gene TRBV5-1, with TRBD1 as a possible D gene (6 bases). CDR3 length: 15 amino acids. Germline V gene lookup returns CDR1 SGHRS and CDR2 YFSETQ. Trimming left V 4 bases short and J 1 base short, with 12 bases between.

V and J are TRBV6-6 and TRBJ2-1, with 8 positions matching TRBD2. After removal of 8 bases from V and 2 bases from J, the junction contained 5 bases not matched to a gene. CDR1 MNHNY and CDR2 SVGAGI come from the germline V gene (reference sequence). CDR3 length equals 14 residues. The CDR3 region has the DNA TGTGCCAGCTCGGAAGCGGGAGCCTACAATGAGCAGTTCTTC. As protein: CASSEAGAYNEQFF.

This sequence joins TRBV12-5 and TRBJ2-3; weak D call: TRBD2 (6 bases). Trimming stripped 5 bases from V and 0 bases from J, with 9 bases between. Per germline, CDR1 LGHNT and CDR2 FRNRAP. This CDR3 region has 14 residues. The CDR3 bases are TGTGCTAGTGGTGGAGGGCCAAGCACAGATACGCAGTATTTT. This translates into CASGGGPSTDTQYF.

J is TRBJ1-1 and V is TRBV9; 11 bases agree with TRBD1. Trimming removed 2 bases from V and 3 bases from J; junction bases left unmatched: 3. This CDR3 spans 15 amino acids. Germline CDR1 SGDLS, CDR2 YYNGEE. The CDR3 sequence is CASSVGGQGDTEAFF. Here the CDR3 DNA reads TGTGCCAGCAGCGTTGGGGGACAGGGGGACACTGAAGCTTTCTTT.

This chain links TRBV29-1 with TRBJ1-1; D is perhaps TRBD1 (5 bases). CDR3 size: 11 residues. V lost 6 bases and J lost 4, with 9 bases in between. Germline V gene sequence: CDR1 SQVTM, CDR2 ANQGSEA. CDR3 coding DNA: TGCAGCGTAACAGGTGGCACTGAAGCTTTCTTT. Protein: CSVTGGTEAFF.

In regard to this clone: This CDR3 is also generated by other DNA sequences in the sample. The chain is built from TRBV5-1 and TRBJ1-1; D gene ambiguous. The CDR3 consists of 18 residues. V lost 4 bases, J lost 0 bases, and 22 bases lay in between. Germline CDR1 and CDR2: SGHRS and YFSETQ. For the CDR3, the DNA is TGCGCCAGCAGCCGACGCGGGGTAGGCGGGTTGATGAACACTGAAGCTTTCTTT. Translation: CASSRRGVGGLMNTEAFF.

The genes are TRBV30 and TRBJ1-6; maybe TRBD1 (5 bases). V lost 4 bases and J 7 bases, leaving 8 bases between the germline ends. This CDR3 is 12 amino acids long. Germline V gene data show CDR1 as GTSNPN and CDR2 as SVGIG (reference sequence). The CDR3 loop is CAWTGNNSPLHF. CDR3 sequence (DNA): TGTGCCTGGACAGGGAACAATTCACCCCTCCACTTT. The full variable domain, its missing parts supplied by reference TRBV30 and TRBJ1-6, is SQTIHQWPATLVQPVGSPLSLECTVEGTSNPNLYWYRQAAGRGLQLLFYSVGIGQISSEVPQNLSASRPQDRQFILSSKKLLLSDSGFYLCAWTGNNSPLHFGNGTRLTVT.

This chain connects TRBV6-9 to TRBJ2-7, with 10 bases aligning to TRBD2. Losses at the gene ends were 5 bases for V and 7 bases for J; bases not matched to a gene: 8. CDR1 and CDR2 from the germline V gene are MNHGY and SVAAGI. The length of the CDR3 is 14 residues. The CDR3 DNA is TGTGCCAGCAGTGAAAGCGGGGGGGCAGGTGAGCAGTACTTC. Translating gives CASSESGGAGEQYF.

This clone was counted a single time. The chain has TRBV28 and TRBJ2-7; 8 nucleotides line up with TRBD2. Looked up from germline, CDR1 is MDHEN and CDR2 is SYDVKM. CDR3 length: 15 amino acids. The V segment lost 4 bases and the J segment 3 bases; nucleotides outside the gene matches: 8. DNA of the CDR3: TGTGCCAGCAGTTCGCCGGGGCGGGGGGTCTACGAGCAGTACTTC. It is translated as CASSSPGRGVYEQYF.

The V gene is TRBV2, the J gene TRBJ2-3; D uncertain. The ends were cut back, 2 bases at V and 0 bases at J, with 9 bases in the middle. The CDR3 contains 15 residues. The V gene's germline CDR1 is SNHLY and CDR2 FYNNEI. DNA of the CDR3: TGTGCCAGCAGTGAACGCAGGTCTAGCACAGATACGCAGTATTTT. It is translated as CASSERRSSTDTQYF.

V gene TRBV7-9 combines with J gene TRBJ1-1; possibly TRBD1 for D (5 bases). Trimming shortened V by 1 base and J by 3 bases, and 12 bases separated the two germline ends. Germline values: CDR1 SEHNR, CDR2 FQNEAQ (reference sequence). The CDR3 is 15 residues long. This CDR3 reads CASSLGGQGDTEAFF. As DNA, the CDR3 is TGTGCCAGCAGCTTAGGTGGGCAAGGGGACACTGAAGCTTTCTTT.

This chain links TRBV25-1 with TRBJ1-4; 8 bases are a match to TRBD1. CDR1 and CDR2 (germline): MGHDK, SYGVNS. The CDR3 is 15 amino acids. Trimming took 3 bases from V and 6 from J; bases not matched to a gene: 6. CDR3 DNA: TGTGCCAGCAGTGATACCCAGGGGGCGTATGAAAAACTGTTTTTT. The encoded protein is CASSDTQGAYEKLFF.

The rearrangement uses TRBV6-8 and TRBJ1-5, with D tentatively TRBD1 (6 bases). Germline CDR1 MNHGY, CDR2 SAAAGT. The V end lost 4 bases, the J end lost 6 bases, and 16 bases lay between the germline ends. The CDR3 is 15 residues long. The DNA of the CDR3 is TGTGCCAGCAGTTCCGACGGGGGGGGCCGTCAGCCCCAGCATTTT. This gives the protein CASSSDGGGRQPQHF.

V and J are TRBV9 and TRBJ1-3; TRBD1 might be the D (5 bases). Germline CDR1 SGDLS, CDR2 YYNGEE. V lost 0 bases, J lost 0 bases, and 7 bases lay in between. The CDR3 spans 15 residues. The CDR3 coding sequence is TGTGCCAGCAGCGTAGTGGACAACTCTGGAAACACCATATATTTT. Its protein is CASSVVDNSGNTIYF.

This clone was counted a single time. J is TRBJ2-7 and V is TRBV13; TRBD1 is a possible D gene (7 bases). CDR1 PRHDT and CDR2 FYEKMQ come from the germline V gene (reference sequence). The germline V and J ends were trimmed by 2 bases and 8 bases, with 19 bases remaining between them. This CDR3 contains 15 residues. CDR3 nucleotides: TGTGCCAGCAGCTTATCCTGGGGCAGGGGGGTGCAGCAGTACTTC. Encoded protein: CASSLSWGRGVQQYF. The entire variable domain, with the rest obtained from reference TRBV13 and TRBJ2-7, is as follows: AAGVIQSPRHLIKEKRETATLKCYPIPRHDTVYWYQQGPGQDPQFLISFYEKMQSDKGSIPDRFSAQQFSDYHSELNMSSLELGDSALYFCASSLSWGRGVQQYFGPGTRLTVT.

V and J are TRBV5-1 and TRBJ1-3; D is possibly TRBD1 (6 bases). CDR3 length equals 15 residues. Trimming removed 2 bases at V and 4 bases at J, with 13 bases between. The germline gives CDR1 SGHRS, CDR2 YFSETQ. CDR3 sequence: CASSLPQGTGNTIYF. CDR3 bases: TGCGCCAGCAGCTTACCGCAGGGGACCGGAAACACCATATATTTT.

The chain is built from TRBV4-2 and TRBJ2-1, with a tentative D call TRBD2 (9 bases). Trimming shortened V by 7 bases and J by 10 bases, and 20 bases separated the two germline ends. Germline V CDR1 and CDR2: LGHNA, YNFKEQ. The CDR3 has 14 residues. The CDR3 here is CASNQGAGTSEQFF. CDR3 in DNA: TGTGCCAGCAACCAGGGGGCCGGGACTAGCGAGCAGTTCTTC.

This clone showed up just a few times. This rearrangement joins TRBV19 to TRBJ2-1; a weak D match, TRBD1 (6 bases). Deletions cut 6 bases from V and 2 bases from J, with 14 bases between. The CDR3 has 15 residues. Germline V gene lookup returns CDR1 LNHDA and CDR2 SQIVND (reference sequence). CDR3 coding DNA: TGTGCCAGTAGAGGCCGGACAGATGCCTACAATGAGCAGTTCTTC. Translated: CASRGRTDAYNEQFF.

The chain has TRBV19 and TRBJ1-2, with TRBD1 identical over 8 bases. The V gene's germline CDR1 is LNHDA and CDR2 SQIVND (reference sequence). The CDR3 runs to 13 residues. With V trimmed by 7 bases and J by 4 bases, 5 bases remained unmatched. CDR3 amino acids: CASTDRASYGYTF. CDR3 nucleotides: TGTGCCAGTACGGACAGGGCCTCCTATGGCTACACCTTC.

The CDR3 coding sequence is TGCGCCAGCAGCTTTACCGGGACAGGAGTCTCTGGAAACACCATATATTTT. Its protein is CASSFTGTGVSGNTIYF. This chain uses TRBV5-1 with TRBJ1-3, with 8 bases aligning to TRBD1. The CDR3 has 17 residues. Unmatched junction bases numbered 7, after V lost 2 bases and J lost 0 bases. Looked up from germline, CDR1 is SGHRS and CDR2 is YFSETQ.

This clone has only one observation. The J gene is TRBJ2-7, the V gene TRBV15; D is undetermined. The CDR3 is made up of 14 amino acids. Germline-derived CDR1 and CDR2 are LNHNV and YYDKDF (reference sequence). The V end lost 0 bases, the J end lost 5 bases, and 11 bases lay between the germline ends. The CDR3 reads CATSRDLPANEQYF. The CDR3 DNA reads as TGTGCCACCAGCAGAGATCTCCCTGCCAACGAGCAGTACTTC.